A single sample is the source of the 32 T cell receptor beta chains below, sequenced in a study of shared clonotypes between healthy human individuals. The data were produced by immunoSEQ multiplex PCR, yet TCRdb's version contains in-frame clones alone and is incomplete. The table shows over a million clones, with 98% occurring only once. Source material: naive CD4+ T cells sorted from blood. Sample subset: CD45RA+ positively selected. The receptors come from a man aged 30 to 39 in good health.

The chain employs TRBV7-2 and TRBJ1-2; the D is unclear. Trimming pared 3 bases from V and 4 bases from J, leaving 12 bases between. Germline values: CDR1 SGHTA, CDR2 FQGNSA. This CDR3 is built from 14 residues. CDR3 loop: CASSFRGFPYGYTF. CDR3 DNA: TGTGCCAGCAGCTTTCGAGGATTTCCCTATGGCTACACCTTC.

Worth noting for this clone: In the same sample, other DNA sequences code for this CDR3. The chain is built from TRBV21-1 and TRBJ1-5; the listed D gene, TRBD1, was not tested against the DNA. TRBV21-1 is described as a pseudogene. CDR3 length: 16 residues. CDR3 sequence: CASSKASGQGNQPQHF. The CDR3 DNA reads TGTGCCAGCAGCAAAGCATCGGGACAGGGGAATCAGCCCCAGCATTTT.

This chain uses TRBV7-9 with TRBJ2-7; D uncertain. Germline V lookup: CDR1 SEHNR, CDR2 FQNEAQ (reference sequence). The CDR3 is 12 amino acids. Trimming stripped 1 base from V and 3 bases from J, with 4 bases between. CDR3 sequence (DNA): TGTGCCAGCAGCTTAGATCTCTACGAGCAGTACTTC. Residues: CASSLDLYEQYF.

V gene TRBV5-4 combines with J gene TRBJ1-1; D unclear. CDR1 is SGHNT and CDR2 is YYREEE in the germline V gene (reference sequence). V was trimmed by 4 bases and J by 3 bases, leaving 10 bases between them. The CDR3 consists of 13 residues. CDR3 region: CASSLGEHTEAFF. The CDR3 region has the DNA TGTGCCAGCAGCCTCGGGGAACACACTGAAGCTTTCTTT.

This sequence joins TRBV6-1 and TRBJ2-2; D not resolved. Looked up from germline, CDR1 is MNHNS and CDR2 is SASEGT. The germline V and J ends were trimmed by 4 bases and 2 bases, with 8 bases remaining between them. The CDR3 loop spans 14 amino acids. CDR3 nucleotides: TGTGCCAGCAGTGCGGCCAGAAACACCGGGGAGCTGTTTTTT. This translates into CASSAARNTGELFF.

The chain couples TRBV30 to TRBJ1-1; D is unclear. In germline, CDR1 is GTSNPN, CDR2 SVGIG (reference sequence). The length of the CDR3 is 12 residues. The V end was cut by 0 bases, the J end by 9 bases, with 11 bases between. The CDR3 sequence is CAWSVQIPKAFF. The CDR3 DNA sequence: TGTGCCTGGAGTGTTCAAATCCCAAAAGCTTTCTTT.

This clone was seen once. The rearrangement uses TRBV6-1 and TRBJ2-2, with D unresolved. This CDR3 is 13 amino acids long. Trimming removed 4 bases from V and 6 bases from J, with 9 bases in between. Germline V gene data show CDR1 as MNHNS and CDR2 as SASEGT. The CDR3 region has the DNA TGTGCCAGCAGTGCATATGCTGCCGGGGAGCTGTTTTTT. It translates to CASSAYAAGELFF.

The V and J genes are TRBV28 and TRBJ1-1; possibly TRBD1 for D (6 bases). There are 13 residues in the CDR3. CDR1 and CDR2 (germline): MDHEN, SYDVKM. V was shortened by 6 bases and J by 1 base, with 9 bases between the two germline ends. The DNA of the CDR3 is TGTGCCAGCAGGGAACAGGGGAACACTGAAGCTTTCTTT. As protein: CASREQGNTEAFF.

This sequence joins TRBV18 and TRBJ1-1, with D possibly matching TRBD1 (5 bases). Germline V lookup: CDR1 KGHSH, CDR2 LQKENI. CDR3 length equals 13 residues. The V end was cut by 1 base, the J end by 5 bases, with 8 bases between. CDR3 loop: CASSPRGETEAFF. For the CDR3, the DNA is TGTGCCAGCTCACCACGAGGGGAGACTGAAGCTTTCTTT.

The V and J genes are TRBV5-1 and TRBJ1-2, with D maybe TRBD1 (5 bases). Trimming pared 2 bases from V and 1 base from J, leaving 12 bases between. CDR1 and CDR2 from the germline V gene are SGHRS and YFSETQ. The CDR3 extends over 15 amino acids. The CDR3 loop reads CASSLTAGLNYGYTF. The DNA for the CDR3 is TGCGCCAGCAGCTTAACGGCGGGGCTTAACTATGGCTACACCTTC.

The J gene is TRBJ2-2, the V gene TRBV6-4, with 7 bases matching TRBD2. J lost 6 bases, V lost 4 bases, and 5 bases had no gene match. The CDR3 is made up of 14 amino acids. Germline CDR1 and CDR2: MRHNA and SNTAGT. CDR3 nucleotides: TGTGCCAGCAGTGCACTGACTAGCTCCGGGGAGCTGTTTTTT. It is translated as CASSALTSSGELFF.

Concerning this clone itself: This CDR3 is also generated by other DNA sequences in the sample. The rearrangement uses TRBV18 and TRBJ2-5; D remains ambiguous. Trimming removed 2 bases at V and 4 bases at J, with 8 bases between. The CDR3 totals 13 residues. Germline V gene sequence: CDR1 KGHSH, CDR2 LQKENI. The CDR3 region has the DNA TGTGCCAGCTCACCAGGGTTTAGAGAGACCCAGTACTTC. This translates into CASSPGFRETQYF.

This sequence joins TRBV7-6 and TRBJ2-2; TRBD2 might be the D (6 bases). The CDR3 runs to 15 residues. The V end lost 2 bases, the J end lost 8 bases, and 15 bases lay between the germline ends. From germline, CDR1 is SGHVS and CDR2 FNYEAQ. In DNA, the CDR3 is TGTGCCAGCAGCTTAATCGGAGGAGCGGGTGGGGAGCTGTTTTTT. It translates to CASSLIGGAGGELFF. Drawing the rest from reference TRBV7-6 and TRBJ2-2, the complete variable domain is GAGVSQSPRYKVTKRGQDVALRCDPISGHVSLYWYRQALGQGPEFLTYFNYEAQQDKSGLPNDRFSAERPEGSISTLTIQRTEQRDSAMYRCASSLIGGAGGELFFGEGSRLTVL.

The J gene is TRBJ2-7, the V gene TRBV11-2; 8 bases agree with TRBD2. This CDR3 is 18 amino acids long. Germline CDR1 reads SGHAT; CDR2 reads FQNNGV. J lost 0 bases, V lost 2 bases, and 12 bases had no gene match. The CDR3 DNA reads TGTGCCAGCAGCTTATTTCCCCCACTAGCGGAGAGCTCCTACGAGCAGTACTTC. This translates into CASSLFPPLAESSYEQYF.

Only one count was recorded for this clone. This chain uses TRBV19 with TRBJ2-3, with D possibly matching TRBD2 (5 bases). Per germline, CDR1 LNHDA and CDR2 SQIVND (reference sequence). V gave up 2 bases and J gave up 6 bases, with 9 bases separating them. The CDR3 has 13 amino acids. The CDR3 loop is CASSIPGSDTQYF. In DNA form, the CDR3 reads TGTGCCAGTAGTATACCGGGATCCGATACGCAGTATTTT.

The rearrangement links TRBV5-6 to TRBJ2-3; 8 bases match TRBD1. Trimming removed 0 bases from V and 2 bases from J; junction bases left unmatched: 5. The CDR3 sequence is 16 residues long. CDR1 is SGHDT, CDR2 YYEEEE, per germline. CDR3 sequence reads: CASSLGQGANTDTQYF. The CDR3 nucleotides read TGTGCCAGCAGCTTGGGGCAGGGGGCCAACACAGATACGCAGTATTTT.

V and J are TRBV18 and TRBJ1-4, with TRBD1 as a possible D gene (6 bases). The CDR3 is 13 residues long. V dropped 0 bases and J dropped 8 bases, with 7 bases sitting between them. CDR1 is KGHSH, CDR2 LQKENI, per germline. CDR3 DNA: TGTGCCAGCTCACCACCGGGGGCGGAAAAACTGTTTTTT. This translates into CASSPPGAEKLFF.

The chain has TRBV10-2 and TRBJ2-7; unclear D gene. Trimming stripped 5 bases from V and 3 bases from J, with 11 bases between. The CDR3 length is 13 residues. Germline V lookup: CDR1 WSHSY, CDR2 SAAADI. This chain's CDR3 is CASSLKTDYEQYF. The CDR3 bases are TGCGCCAGCAGTTTGAAGACGGACTACGAGCAGTACTTC.

The J gene is TRBJ2-3, the V gene TRBV9; tentatively, D is TRBD2 (6 bases). Germline CDR1 SGDLS, CDR2 YYNGEE. This CDR3 contains 16 residues. Trimming took off 3 bases at V and 2 bases at J, with 16 bases between the two ends. The CDR3 reads CASSAPAGGPTDTQYF. The CDR3 nucleotides read TGTGCCAGCAGCGCGCCTGCCGGGGGACCCACAGATACGCAGTATTTT.

The V gene is TRBV14, the J gene TRBJ1-3; D ambiguous. The ends were cut back, 6 bases at V and 2 bases at J, with 8 bases in the middle. CDR1 is SGHDN and CDR2 is FVKESK in the germline V gene. The CDR3 runs to 13 residues. The CDR3 sequence: CASRPSAGNTIYF. CDR3 coding DNA: TGTGCCAGCAGGCCCTCGGCTGGAAACACCATATATTTT. Full variable domain (rest looked up from reference TRBV14 and TRBJ1-3): EAGVTQFPSHSVIEKGQTVTLRCDPISGHDNLYWYRRVMGKEIKFLLHFVKESKQDESGMPNNRFLAERTGGTYSTLKVQPAELEDSGVYFCASRPSAGNTIYFGEGSWLTVV.

The chain recombines TRBV9 with TRBJ2-7; 7 positions match TRBD2. This CDR3 is built from 15 residues. CDR1 is SGDLS, CDR2 YYNGEE, per germline. V lost 4 bases and J lost 4; bases outside the gene matches: 11. The CDR3 nucleotides read TGTGCCAGCAGCCCAGGACTAGATTCCGTATACGAGCAGTACTTC. Amino acid sequence: CASSPGLDSVYEQYF.

The V and J genes are TRBV10-2 and TRBJ2-3, with D hard to call. The CDR3 is 12 amino acids. The germline V and J ends were trimmed by 4 bases and 2 bases, with 4 bases remaining between them. Germline V lookup: CDR1 WSHSY, CDR2 SAAADI. The CDR3 bases are TGCGCCAGCAGTGGCCCCACAGATACGCAGTATTTT. Protein product: CASSGPTDTQYF.

The chain uses TRBV2 and TRBJ1-1; possible D gene TRBD1, 6 bases. Trimming shortened V by 6 bases and J by 3 bases, and 14 bases separated the two germline ends. The CDR3 spans 14 residues. The germline V gene has CDR1 SNHLY and CDR2 FYNNEI. CDR3 coding DNA: TGTGCCAGCAGCCAGGGGTGGGCAGACACTGAAGCTTTCTTT. This gives the protein CASSQGWADTEAFF.

The rearrangement uses TRBV14 and TRBJ1-3; possibly TRBD1 for D (5 bases). The CDR3 has 14 amino acids. Germline CDR1 SGHDN, CDR2 FVKESK. Deletions cut 4 bases from V and 3 bases from J, with 10 bases between. The chain's CDR3 is CASSLRTLGNTIYF. The CDR3 DNA follows: TGTGCCAGCAGCCTACGGACACTTGGAAACACCATATATTTT.

V is TRBV6-1 and J is TRBJ2-7; 9 positions match TRBD1. Trimming at V came to 6 bases and at J to 5 bases, leaving 11 bases not matched to a gene. The CDR3 runs 15 residues. Germline lookup yields CDR1 MNHNS and CDR2 SASEGT. The CDR3 DNA reads TGTGCCAGCAGCACGGGACAGGGTTTTTGGAACGAGCAGTACTTC. It is translated as CASSTGQGFWNEQYF.

In the case of this clone: The same CDR3 can be traced to other DNA sequences in this sample. CDR3 nucleotide sequence: TGTGCCAGTAGTATCCAGAGCTCTGGAAACACCATATATTTT. As protein: CASSIQSSGNTIYF. This chain links TRBV19 with TRBJ1-3; D remains unclear. The CDR3 sequence is 14 residues long. V lost 3 bases and J lost 0, with 6 bases in between. Germline values: CDR1 LNHDA, CDR2 SQIVND (reference sequence).

The chain uses TRBV4-1 and TRBJ2-3; D is unclear. Trimming pared 0 bases from V and 4 bases from J, leaving 8 bases between. The CDR3 sequence is 14 residues long. CDR1 and CDR2 (germline): MGHRA, YSYEKL. In DNA, the CDR3 is TGCGCCAGCAGCCAAGATAGGGCAGCAGATACGCAGTATTTT. Translation: CASSQDRAADTQYF.

This chain links TRBV7-2 with TRBJ2-2; the D is unclear. Germline loops: CDR1 SGHTA, CDR2 FQGNSA. V was clipped by 1 base and J by 6 bases, with 12 bases between them. The CDR3 length is 15 residues. The CDR3 protein is CASSLVPSPSGELFF. The CDR3, as DNA: TGTGCCAGCAGCTTAGTCCCCAGTCCGTCCGGGGAGCTGTTTTTT.

About this clone itself: This same CDR3 is encoded by further DNA sequences in the sample. The chain combines TRBV5-5 with TRBJ2-7; D is unclear. Germline V lookup: CDR1 SGHKS, CDR2 YYEKEE (reference sequence). The CDR3 has 12 amino acids. V gave up 0 bases and J gave up 3 bases, with 4 bases separating them. CDR3 DNA: TGTGCCAGCAGCTTGGGGTTCTACGAGCAGTACTTC. This translates into CASSLGFYEQYF.

This chain connects TRBV11-2 to TRBJ1-3, with no clear D. Germline loops: CDR1 SGHAT, CDR2 FQNNGV. Trimming left V 3 bases short and J 0 bases short, with 6 bases between. This CDR3 has 14 amino acids. CDR3 region: CASSLGYSGNTIYF. Written as DNA, the CDR3 is TGTGCCAGCAGCTTGGGGTACTCTGGAAACACCATATATTTT.

This clone was picked up one time. The chain recombines TRBV11-2 with TRBJ2-1; TRBD2 matches 12 bases. Per the germline V gene, CDR1 is SGHAT and CDR2 is FQNNGV. Trimming cost V 3 bases and J 8 bases; bases outside gene matches: 11. This CDR3 spans 17 amino acids. The CDR3 loop is CASSFRLAGESLDEQFF. The CDR3 DNA reads as TGTGCCAGCAGCTTCCGACTAGCGGGAGAATCGTTGGATGAGCAGTTCTTC.

In regard to this clone: Within the sample, other DNA sequences also encode this same CDR3. The chain employs TRBV5-1 and TRBJ2-2; D might be TRBD1 (5 bases). Germline V gene sequence: CDR1 SGHRS, CDR2 YFSETQ. The CDR3 covers 15 residues. Deletions cut 1 base from V and 0 bases from J, with 7 bases between. CDR3: CASSLQGTNTGELFF. The CDR3 region has the DNA TGCGCCAGCAGCTTGCAGGGAACGAACACCGGGGAGCTGTTTTTT.